This passage covers 22 T cell receptor beta chains from one sample sequenced in a study of post-analysis software for immune sequencing data. These receptors have no identified antigens. Presence of unique molecular identifiers characterized the TCR beta cDNA libraries. Each CDR3 protein is one row after TCRdb ran MiXCR on the PCR reads. In the table there are hundreds of thousands of distinct CDR3 sequences, around 40% of which are singletons. Study observations and caveats: A handful of TRBV segments, including TRBV5-6, TRBV5-1 and TRBV20-1, were more frequent in patients than controls.

The sample was blood. These receptors originate from a girl aged 10 to 17 with multiple sclerosis.

The rearrangement uses TRBV7-2 and TRBJ2-5, with TRBD1 as a possible D gene (5 bases). Per the germline V gene, CDR1 is SGHTA and CDR2 is FQGNSA. The V gene lost 2 bases and the J gene lost 2 bases, with 9 bases spanning the gap. This CDR3 comprises 14 residues. As DNA, the CDR3 is TGTGCCAGCAGCTTAAGAAGACAGCAAGAGACCCAGTACTTC. It specifies CASSLRRQQETQYF.

This clonotype was observed a single time. This sequence joins TRBV20-1 and TRBJ2-1; 10 positions agree with TRBD2. Germline V CDR1 and CDR2: DFQATT, SNEGSKA (reference sequence). The CDR3 contains 15 residues. The ends lost 2 bases at V and 10 bases at J; junction bases unmatched: 11. CDR3 DNA sequence: TGCAGTGCTAGACCGACAAGCGGGAGGGCCCGCGAGCAGTTCTTC. As protein: CSARPTSGRAREQFF.

Here the CDR3 DNA reads TGCGCCAGCAGCCAACGCGGCGGGCATTCGAACACCGGGGAGCTGTTTTTT. Translated, it gives CASSQRGGHSNTGELFF. The genes are TRBV4-1 and TRBJ2-2; D is possibly TRBD2 (5 bases). CDR1 is MGHRA and CDR2 is YSYEKL in the germline V gene. Between the trimmed V and J ends, which lost 2 bases and 0 bases, there was a span of 13 bases. There are 17 residues in the CDR3.

The chain's CDR3 is CASTAGREQFF. DNA for the CDR3: TGTGCCAGCACCGCAGGCCGGGAGCAGTTCTTC. The chain employs TRBV6-1 and TRBJ2-1; D ambiguous. This CDR3 has 11 residues. V was pared by 7 bases and J by 10 bases, with 11 bases between. Germline-derived CDR1 and CDR2 are MNHNS and SASEGT.

V is TRBV19 and J is TRBJ2-1; 15 bases are a match to TRBD2. The J call may be faulty, since TRBJ2-7 better matches the DNA end. This CDR3 spans 19 amino acids. Germline V gene data show CDR1 as LNHDA and CDR2 as SQIVND (reference sequence). The CDR3 here is CASSPKGLAGGLTYNEQYF. The DNA for the CDR3 is TGTGCCAGTAGTCCTAAAGGACTAGCGGGAGGGCTAACCTACAATGAGCAGTACTTC.

This clonotype was found a few times. The CDR3 loop reads CASSDGTHLSYNEQFF. The CDR3 DNA is TGTGCCAGCAGTGATGGTACTCATCTCTCCTACAATGAGCAGTTCTTC. The V call is TRBV6-4, the J call TRBJ2-1; D is uncertain. The V gene lost 3 bases and the J gene lost 0 bases, with 12 bases spanning the gap. From germline, CDR1 is MRHNA and CDR2 SNTAGT. The CDR3 has 16 residues.

The chain combines TRBV5-6 with TRBJ2-5, with D possibly matching TRBD1 (8 bases). TRBJ2-7 explains the end of the DNA better; the J call may be wrong. This CDR3 has 14 amino acids. Germline V lookup: CDR1 SGHDT, CDR2 YYEEEE. For the CDR3, the DNA is TGTGCCAGCAGCGCGGGGGACAGGTACTACGAGCAGTACTTC. It translates to CASSAGDRYYEQYF.

The rearrangement joins TRBV12-3 or TRBV12-4 to TRBJ1-5; 10 bases line up with TRBD1. Trimming took 6 bases from V and 4 from J; bases not matched to a gene: 9. The CDR3 sequence is 16 residues long. CDR3 nucleotides: TGTGCCAGCAGCTTGACAGGGGGCTCCCCTAATCAGCCCCAGCATTTT. It encodes CASSLTGGSPNQPQHF.

This clonotype was observed a single time. The V gene is TRBV12-3 or TRBV12-4, the J gene TRBJ2-1; 12 positions agree with TRBD2. V dropped 3 bases and J dropped 14; count of bases not matched to a gene: 2. The length of the CDR3 is 12 residues. As DNA, the CDR3 is TGTGCCAGCAGTTTGACTAGCGGGAGTAAGTTCTTC. Its protein is CASSLTSGSKFF.

The genes are TRBV10-3 and TRBJ1-1; D remains ambiguous. The CDR3 has 13 residues. CDR1 is ENHRY, CDR2 SYGVKD, per germline. Deletions cut 0 bases from V and 1 base from J, with 3 bases between. CDR3 sequence reads: CAISESGNTEAFF. CDR3 in DNA: TGTGCCATCAGTGAGTCCGGGAACACTGAAGCTTTCTTT.

The rearrangement links TRBV2 to TRBJ2-5, with 7 bases aligning to TRBD1. The CDR3 extends over 14 amino acids. CDR1 is SNHLY, CDR2 FYNNEI, per germline. After removal of 8 bases from V and 4 bases from J, the junction contained 10 bases not matched to a gene. CDR3 nucleotides: TGTGCCAGCGGTCGTTGGGACAGTGGAGAGACCCAGTACTTC. Protein sequence: CASGRWDSGETQYF.

V is TRBV29-1 and J is TRBJ2-1; 9 nucleotides match TRBD2. The CDR3 consists of 13 residues. V was clipped by 6 bases and J by 4 bases; unmatched bases: 4. Germline assignment: CDR1 SQVTM and CDR2 ANQGSEA. CDR3 protein: CSVTAGGYNEQFF. CDR3 DNA sequence: TGCAGCGTAACCGCGGGGGGGTACAATGAGCAGTTCTTC.

Remarks on this clonotype: One end of the junction is discordant with germline, which a read error may explain. The rearrangement links TRBV7-7 to TRBJ2-3; 10 bases are a match to TRBD2. This CDR3 has 15 amino acids. Per germline, CDR1 SSHAT and CDR2 FNYEAQ (reference sequence). CDR3 residues: CASSLWGLATDTRYF. The CDR3 DNA sequence: TGTGCTAGCAGCTTGTGGGGACTAGCGACAGATACGCGGTATTTT. Full variable domain (rest looked up from reference TRBV7-7 and TRBJ2-3): GAGVSQSPRYKVTKRGQDVTLRCDPISSHATLYWYQQALGQGPEFLTYFNYEAQPDKSGLPSDRFSAERPEGSISTLTIQRTEQRDSAMYRCASSLWGLATDTRYFGPGTRLTVL.

The rearrangement uses TRBV20-1 and TRBJ2-3; D is possibly TRBD1 or TRBD2 (5 bases each). V lost 7 bases and J lost 0, with 17 bases in between. The germline gives CDR1 DFQATT, CDR2 SNEGSKA (reference sequence). The CDR3 extends over 15 amino acids. The CDR3 reads CSVLHGAVSTDTQYF. The DNA of the CDR3 is TGCAGTGTCCTCCACGGGGCGGTCAGCACAGATACGCAGTATTTT.

CDR3 loop: CASSQGGRNNEQFF. CDR3 nucleotides: TGTGCCAGCAGCCAAGGGGGACGGAACAATGAGCAGTTCTTC. The V gene is TRBV4-2, the J gene TRBJ2-1; either TRBD1 or TRBD2 may supply D (5 bases each). The CDR3 has 14 residues. Germline V gene sequence: CDR1 LGHNA, CDR2 YNFKEQ. Trimming left V 1 base short and J 5 bases short, with 9 bases between.

The chain couples TRBV5-1 to TRBJ2-1; 9 nucleotides match TRBD2. With 0 bases clipped from V and 3 bases from J, the junction kept 10 bases outside the gene matches. Germline CDR1 reads SGHRS; CDR2 reads YFSETQ. CDR3 length: 18 residues. CDR3 nucleotide sequence: TGCGCCAGCAGCTTGGCTCGGCTTGGGACTAGCATCTACAATGAGCAGTTCTTC. Encoded protein: CASSLARLGTSIYNEQFF.

The chain links TRBV5-1 to TRBJ1-1; D is uncertain. Trimming cost V 3 bases and J 1 base, with 7 bases left between them. Germline assignment: CDR1 SGHRS and CDR2 YFSETQ. The CDR3 covers 13 residues. The CDR3 DNA is TGCGCCAGCAGCTGGGGAACGAACACTGAAGCTTTCTTT. Protein: CASSWGTNTEAFF.

The rearrangement uses TRBV20-1 and TRBJ2-5, with D tentatively TRBD2 (5 bases). Trimming pared 3 bases from V and 11 bases from J, leaving 13 bases between. CDR1 is DFQATT, CDR2 SNEGSKA, per germline (reference sequence). The CDR3 totals 11 residues. The CDR3 reads CSASRRDEQYF. CDR3 DNA sequence: TGCAGTGCTAGCCGCCGGGATGAGCAGTACTTC.

V usage is TRBV20-1 and J usage is TRBJ2-7; 11 nucleotides line up with TRBD1. Per germline, CDR1 DFQATT and CDR2 SNEGSKA (reference sequence). The J segment lost 6 bases and the V segment lost 2 bases, leaving 9 bases of the junction unmatched. The CDR3 sequence is 15 residues long. This CDR3 is CSARSRDRGVGEQYF. The CDR3 region has the DNA TGCAGTGCTAGATCCAGGGACAGGGGGGTGGGCGAGCAGTACTTC.

The J gene is TRBJ2-7, the V gene TRBV28, with 8 bases fitting TRBD2. CDR1 is MDHEN, CDR2 SYDVKM, per germline. Unmatched junction bases numbered 3, after V lost 3 bases and J lost 2 bases. This CDR3 comprises 14 residues. The CDR3 DNA reads as TGTGCCAGCAGTTTTAGCGGGATGACCTACGAGCAGTACTTC. Translating it yields CASSFSGMTYEQYF.

This clonotype is a singleton in its sample. The chain uses TRBV27 and TRBJ2-1; 11 bases line up with TRBD2. There are 16 residues in the CDR3. Per the germline V gene, CDR1 is MNHEY and CDR2 is SMNVEV (reference sequence). The J segment lost 8 bases and the V segment lost 7 bases, leaving 13 bases of the junction unmatched. The CDR3, as DNA: TGTGCCAGCACCGGGACTAGCGGCCGTGGTGGAGATGAGCAGTTCTTC. This sequence encodes CASTGTSGRGGDEQFF.

This sequence joins TRBV28 and TRBJ2-5; a possible D gene is TRBD1 (6 bases). This CDR3 spans 15 amino acids. V was clipped by 5 bases and J by 2 bases, with 15 bases between them. Looked up from germline, CDR1 is MDHEN and CDR2 is SYDVKM. The CDR3 bases are TGTGCCAGCAGTCCGTACCCAGGGGTTCAAGAGACCCAGTACTTC. Its protein is CASSPYPGVQETQYF.